This TCR beta chain was found in a study of shared T cell receptors in the human thymus. Clones were sequenced by immunoSEQ multiplex PCR, and TCRdb holds only the in-frame ones, with some missing. The sample has 640,000 or so clones, roughly 86% seen once; the top ten hold 0.0094%. This clone has more than one count but fewer than ten. This same sample was also taken into another study, of human thymus T cells. This second study notes: Donors were healthy Finnish babies undergoing corrective operations for congenital heart defects. From resections taken during corrective heart surgery, the thymus tissue was obtained.

Material: thymocytes. This TCR was sampled from a boy younger than two with a congenital heart defect.

CDR3 sequence (DNA): TGTGCCAGCAGGGTGACACTTGTCTACGAGCAGTACTTC. Translating it yields CASRVTLVYEQYF. V gene TRBV6-1 combines with J gene TRBJ2-7; no clear D gene. From germline, CDR1 is MNHNS and CDR2 SASEGT. Trimming removed 6 bases from V and 3 bases from J, with 12 bases in between. The CDR3 runs to 13 residues.